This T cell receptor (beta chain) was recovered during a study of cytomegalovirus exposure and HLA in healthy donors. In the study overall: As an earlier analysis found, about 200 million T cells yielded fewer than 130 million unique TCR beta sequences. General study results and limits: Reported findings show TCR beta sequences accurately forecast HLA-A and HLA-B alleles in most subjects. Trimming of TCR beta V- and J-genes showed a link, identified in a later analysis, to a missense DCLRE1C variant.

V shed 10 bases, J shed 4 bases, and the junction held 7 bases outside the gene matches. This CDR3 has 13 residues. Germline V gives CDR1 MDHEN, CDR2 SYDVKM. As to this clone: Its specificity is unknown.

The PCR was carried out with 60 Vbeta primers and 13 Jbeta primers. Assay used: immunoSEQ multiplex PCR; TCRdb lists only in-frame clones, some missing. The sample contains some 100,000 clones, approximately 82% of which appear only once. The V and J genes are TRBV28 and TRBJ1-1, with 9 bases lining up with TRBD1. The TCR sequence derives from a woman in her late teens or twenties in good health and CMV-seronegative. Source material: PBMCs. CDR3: CATRETGGTEAFF. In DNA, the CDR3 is TGTGCCACCCGCGAGACAGGGGGCACTGAAGCTTTCTTT.